This T cell receptor (beta chain) was captured in a study of control samples from healthy donors and cancer patients. Only in-frame clones appear in the TCRdb table, and some are missing; sequencing was by immunoSEQ multiplex PCR. The sample has some 110,000 clones, approximately 92% seen once. Germline V gene sequence: CDR1 SGDLS, CDR2 YYNGEE. V was cut by 0 bases and J by 6 bases, with 10 bases left in between. The CDR3 totals 14 residues. Sequenced sample: PBMCs. This sequence joins TRBV9 and TRBJ1-5; D is possibly TRBD1 (5 bases). The source is a woman in her forties or fifties with colorectal cancer. The CDR3 sequence: CASSVGAGLQPQHF. The CDR3, as DNA: TGTGCCAGCAGCGTAGGGGCAGGGCTTCAGCCCCAGCATTTT.